The rows below give T cell receptor beta chains drawn from one sample of a study of T cell repertoires in cytomegalovirus infection. Each CDR3 protein gets one entry after TCRdb re-called the reads with MiXCR. The sample contains hundreds of thousands of distinct CDR3 sequences, around 24% of which appear only once. The sequenced sample consisted of CD8+ T cells from PBMCs. The receptors come from a human donor in good health (CMV status not recorded). Some clones in this sample may be carry-over from other donors' samples. The CDR3 runs from the conserved cysteine through the conserved F or W. Each record gives: clone size, D gene, V gene, J gene, CDR3 DNA, CDR3 protein. A D gene is named only where the DNA matches it firmly. Part of the rows lack a size; the others show once, few, many or a class for expanded clones.

many	.	TRBV6-1	TRBJ2-7	TGTGCCAGCAGCGAAAGACAGCTGAGCTCCTACGAGCAGTACTTC	CASSERQLSSYEQYF
few	TRBD1	TRBV7-9	TRBJ2-7	TGTGCCAGCAGCTCATTCGACAGGGGCGTCGAGCAGTACTTC	CASSSFDRGVEQYF
.	TRBD1	TRBV7-4	TRBJ2-7	TGTGCCAGCAGGGGGGACAGCGACGAGCAGTACTTC	CASRGDSDEQYF
few	.	TRBV12-3/TRBV12-4	TRBJ2-1	TGTGCCAGCAGTTTAGCCGTCAGGAATGAGCAGTTCTTC	CASSLAVRNEQFF
many	.	TRBV28	TRBJ1-5	TGTGCCAGCAGTTTCCCGGGTATTAATCAGCCCCAGCATTTT	CASSFPGINQPQHF
few	.	TRBV7-9	TRBJ2-7	TGTGCCAGCGCTACGGACGAGGGGGAGGACGAGCAGTACTTC	CASATDEGEDEQYF
.	.	TRBV7-6	TRBJ1-2	TGTGCCAGCAGCAACCCGGACAGTTACTATGGCTACACCTTC	CASSNPDSYYGYTF
few	.	TRBV7-9	TRBJ2-3	TGTGCCAGCAGCTTAGCGAGGGGCGGGGACACAGATACGCAGTATTTT	CASSLARGGDTDTQYF
many	.	TRBV7-2	TRBJ2-5	TGTGCCAGCAGCTTGGCCGGGCTCCGAGGACAAGAGACCCAGTACTTC	CASSLAGLRGQETQYF
.	TRBD1	TRBV7-9	TRBJ1-5	TGTGCCAGCAGCACGGACAGGTTTGATCAGCCCCAGCATTTT	CASSTDRFDQPQHF
many	.	TRBV6-5	TRBJ2-7	TGTGCCAGCAGTTACTCCCTCACCAGCTCCTACGAGCAGTACTTC	CASSYSLTSSYEQYF
.	TRBD2	TRBV7-9	TRBJ2-1	TGTGCCAGCAAGACTAGCGGGATTCGGAATGAGCAGTTCTTC	CASKTSGIRNEQFF
.	.	TRBV24-1	TRBJ2-1	TGTGCCACCAGTGATCGACGGAGGGTCCCCTCAGGGCAGTTCTTC	CATSDRRRVPSGQFF
many	.	TRBV7-9	TRBJ2-3	TGTGCCAGCAGCTTTGGGGCAGATACGCAGTATTTT	CASSFGADTQYF
.	.	TRBV6-5	TRBJ2-3	TGTGCCAGTCTTGAATCGCTAGGGGGGCCGAACCGTACGCAGTATTTT	CASLESLGGPNRTQYF
few	.	TRBV2	TRBJ1-2	TGTGCCAATCCCCGGTCACAGTTTTATGGCTACACCTTC	CANPRSQFYGYTF
few	.	TRBV13	TRBJ2-2	TGTGCCAGCAGCAAACGAGCGCGGGAGCTGTTTTTT	CASSKRARELFF
few	.	TRBV27	TRBJ2-7	TGTGCCAGCAGTTTCCAGACATTAAACGAGCAGTACTTC	CASSFQTLNEQYF
many	TRBD1	TRBV7-6	TRBJ2-1	TGTGCCAGCAGCTTAGTCAGGGGGCGATTCAATGAGCAGTTCTTC	CASSLVRGRFNEQFF
.	TRBD2	TRBV6-4	TRBJ2-1	TGTGCCAGCAGTCCGTCCGGGGGGGCCTTGAATGAGCAGTTCTTC	CASSPSGGALNEQFF
.	TRBD2	TRBV10-3	TRBJ2-1	TGTGCCATCAGTGGACTAGCGGTCCATGAGCAGTTCTTC	CAISGLAVHEQFF
few	.	TRBV20-1	TRBJ1-2	TGCAGTGCACCGACCCGGGACCCCGCTAACTATGGCTACACCTTC	CSAPTRDPANYGYTF
.	.	TRBV20-1	TRBJ1-3	TGCAGTGCTTTGGGACCGAACTCTGGAAACACCATATATTTT	CSALGPNSGNTIYF
.	.	TRBV29-1	TRBJ1-2	TGCAGCGCCAAGGCCAGGGACTATGGCTACACCTTC	CSAKARDYGYTF
.	TRBD1	TRBV6-2/TRBV6-3	TRBJ2-2	TGTGCCAGCAGCCTCCTTGAGCCCGGGACAGGGCCCCACGGGGAGCTGTTTTTT	CASSLLEPGTGPHGELFF
few	.	TRBV5-1	TRBJ2-2	TGCGCCAGCAGCGCCGGTCGGGGGACGAACACCGGGGAGCTGTTTTTT	CASSAGRGTNTGELFF